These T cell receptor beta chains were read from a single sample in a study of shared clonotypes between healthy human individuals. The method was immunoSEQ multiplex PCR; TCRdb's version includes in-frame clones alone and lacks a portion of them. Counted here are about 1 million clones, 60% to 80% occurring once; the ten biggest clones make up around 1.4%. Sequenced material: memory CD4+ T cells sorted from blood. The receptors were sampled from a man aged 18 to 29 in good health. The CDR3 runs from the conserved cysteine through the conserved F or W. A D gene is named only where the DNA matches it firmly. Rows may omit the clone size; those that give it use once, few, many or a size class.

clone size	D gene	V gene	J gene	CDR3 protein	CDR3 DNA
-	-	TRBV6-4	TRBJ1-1	CASSVNRVMNTEAFF	TGTGCCAGCAGTGTGAACAGGGTAATGAACACTGAAGCTTTCTTT
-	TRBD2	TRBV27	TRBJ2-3	CASSFRQAGRTTDTQYF	TGTGCCAGCAGTTTTCGGCAGGCCGGGAGGACCACAGATACGCAGTATTTT
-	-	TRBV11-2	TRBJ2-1	CASSPSYEQFF	TGTGCCAGCAGCCCCTCCTATGAGCAGTTCTTC
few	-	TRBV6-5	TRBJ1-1	CASSYFENTEAFF	TGTGCCAGCAGTTACTTCGAGAACACTGAAGCTTTCTTT
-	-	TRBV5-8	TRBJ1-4	CASSLYGGGGPNEKLFF	TGTGCCAGCAGCTTGTACGGGGGAGGGGGACCTAATGAAAAACTGTTTTTT
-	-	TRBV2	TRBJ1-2	CASSEAGRLMRYTF	TGTGCCAGCAGTGAAGCAGGGCGACTCATGCGCTACACCTTC
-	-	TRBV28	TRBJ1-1	CASPPSASPQTEAFF	TGTGCCAGCCCTCCCTCGGCATCCCCCCAGACTGAAGCTTTCTTT
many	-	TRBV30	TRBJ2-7	CAWSGSIRSDYEQYF	TGTGCCTGGAGTGGGTCGATTAGGAGTGACTACGAGCAGTACTTC
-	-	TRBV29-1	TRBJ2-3	CSVELAPGTDTQYF	TGCAGCGTTGAGCTGGCTCCCGGCACAGATACGCAGTATTTT
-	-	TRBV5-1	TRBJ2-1	CASSPPGSAFDEQFF	TGCGCCAGCAGTCCACCGGGGTCGGCCTTTGATGAGCAGTTCTTC
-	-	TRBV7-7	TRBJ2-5	CASSLGGRETQYF	TGTGCTAGCAGCTTGGGGGGCAGAGAGACCCAGTACTTC
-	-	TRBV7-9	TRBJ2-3	CASSLADSPTDTQYF	TGTGCCAGCAGCTTAGCGGATAGCCCCACAGATACGCAGTATTTT
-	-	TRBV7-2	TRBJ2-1	CASSFSGSYNEQFF	TGTGCCAGCAGCTTCTCAGGCTCCTACAATGAGCAGTTCTTC
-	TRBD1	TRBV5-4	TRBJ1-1	CASSFKQGRTEAFF	TGTGCCAGCAGCTTTAAACAGGGGAGGACTGAAGCTTTCTTT
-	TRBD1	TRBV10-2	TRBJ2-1	CASWPGQGANEQFF	TGCGCCAGCTGGCCGGGACAGGGGGCCAATGAGCAGTTCTTC
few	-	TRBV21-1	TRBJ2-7	CASSNRQRRTYEQYF	TGTGCCAGCAGCAATAGACAACGGAGGACCTACGAGCAGTACTTC
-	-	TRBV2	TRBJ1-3	CASSVSGSGNTIYF	TGTGCCAGCAGTGTTTCAGGCTCTGGAAACACCATATATTTT
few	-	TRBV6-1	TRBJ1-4	CASSLQPREKLFF	TGTGCCAGCAGCCTCCAACCCCGAGAAAAACTGTTTTTT
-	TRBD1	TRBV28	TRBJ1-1	CASSQPLRGRMNTEAFF	TGTGCCAGCAGCCAGCCTCTCAGGGGGCGCATGAACACTGAAGCTTTCTTT
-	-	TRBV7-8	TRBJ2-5	CASRGGRATQYF	TGTGCCAGCAGAGGGGGACGGGCCACCCAGTACTTC
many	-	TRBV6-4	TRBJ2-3	CASSEGQGKADTQYF	TGTGCCAGCAGTGAAGGTCAGGGGAAGGCAGATACGCAGTATTTT
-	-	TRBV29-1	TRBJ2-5	CSVERIQETQYF	TGCAGCGTTGAAAGGATTCAAGAGACCCAGTACTTC
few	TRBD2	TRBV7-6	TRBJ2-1	CASSLAGLARDEQFF	TGTGCCAGCAGCTTAGCGGGACTAGCTAGGGATGAGCAGTTCTTC
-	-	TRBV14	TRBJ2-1	CASSQSLLRNEQFF	TGTGCCAGCAGCCAATCGCTGCTACGCAATGAGCAGTTCTTC
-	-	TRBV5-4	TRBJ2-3	CASSFAVTSTDTQYF	TGTGCCAGCAGCTTCGCAGTAACTAGCACAGATACGCAGTATTTT
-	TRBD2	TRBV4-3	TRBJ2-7	CASSQDRAGLYEQYF	TGCGCCAGCAGCCAAGACCGAGCGGGACTGTACGAGCAGTACTTC
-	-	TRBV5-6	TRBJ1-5	CASSSGPDQPQHF	TGTGCCAGCAGCTCAGGGCCGGATCAGCCCCAGCATTTT
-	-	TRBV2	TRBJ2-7	CASSEGHSTYEQYF	TGTGCCAGCAGTGAAGGTCACAGTACCTACGAGCAGTACTTC
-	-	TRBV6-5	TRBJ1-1	CASWQFMNTEAFF	TGTGCCAGCTGGCAGTTCATGAACACTGAAGCTTTCTTT
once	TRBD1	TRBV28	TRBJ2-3	CASSSGGTITDTQYF	TGTGCCAGCAGCTCAGGGGGCACGATCACAGATACGCAGTATTTT
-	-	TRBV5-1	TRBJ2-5	CASSLEQRQETQYF	TGCGCCAGCAGCTTGGAACAGCGTCAAGAGACCCAGTACTTC
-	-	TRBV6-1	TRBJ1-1	CASSEARWGGDTEAFF	TGTGCCAGCAGTGAAGCGAGGTGGGGAGGGGACACTGAAGCTTTCTTT
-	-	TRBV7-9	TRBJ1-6	CASSRFNANSPLHF	TGTGCCAGCAGCCGCTTTAATGCGAATTCACCCCTCCACTTT
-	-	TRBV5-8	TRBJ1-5	CASSSDSKGQPQHF	TGTGCCAGCAGCTCCGACAGTAAGGGTCAGCCCCAGCATTTT
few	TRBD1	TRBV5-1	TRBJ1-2	CASSKQGQLLNYGYTF	TGCGCCAGCAGCAAACAGGGACAGCTCCTTAACTATGGCTACACCTTC
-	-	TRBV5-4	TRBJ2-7	CASSLKNSYEQYF	TGTGCCAGCAGCTTGAAGAACTCCTACGAGCAGTACTTC
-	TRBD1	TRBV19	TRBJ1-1	CASSSTGKNTEAFF	TGTGCCAGTAGTTCGACAGGGAAGAACACTGAAGCTTTCTTT
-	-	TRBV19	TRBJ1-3	CATGRTLGNTIYF	TGTGCCACGGGACGGACTCTGGGAAACACCATATATTTT
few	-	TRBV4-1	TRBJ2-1	CASSRDVYNEQFF	TGCGCCAGCAGCCGGGACGTATACAATGAGCAGTTCTTC
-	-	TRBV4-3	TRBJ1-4	CASSRDVPDEKLFF	TGCGCCAGCAGCCGGGACGTTCCGGATGAAAAACTGTTTTTT
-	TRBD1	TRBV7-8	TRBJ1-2	CASSSWGTAYGYTF	TGTGCCAGCAGTTCGTGGGGGACAGCGTATGGCTACACCTTC
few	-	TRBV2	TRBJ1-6	CASRVDARSSPLHF	TGTGCCAGCAGAGTGGACGCCCGCTCTTCACCCCTCCACTTT
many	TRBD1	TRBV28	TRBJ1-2	CASRPGQGPYTF	TGTGCCAGCAGGCCGGGACAGGGACCCTACACCTTC
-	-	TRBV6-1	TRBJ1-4	CASREGTVNEKLFF	TGTGCCAGCAGAGAGGGGACCGTAAATGAAAAACTGTTTTTT
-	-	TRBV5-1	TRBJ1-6	CASSLRTLDNSPLHF	TGCGCCAGCAGCTTGAGGACACTTGATAATTCACCCCTCCACTTT
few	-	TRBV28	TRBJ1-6	CASLGPGNSYNSPLHF	TGTGCCAGCCTTGGCCCGGGGAACTCCTATAATTCACCCCTCCACTTT
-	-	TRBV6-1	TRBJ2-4	CASIEGLLAKNIQYF	TGTGCCAGCATAGAGGGACTTCTAGCCAAAAACATTCAGTACTTC
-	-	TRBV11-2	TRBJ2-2	CASSLGQSSGELFF	TGTGCCAGCAGCTTGGGGCAATCTTCCGGGGAGCTGTTTTTT
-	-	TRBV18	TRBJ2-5	CASSPRPVETQYF	TGTGCCAGCTCACCACGGCCAGTAGAGACCCAGTACTTC